Listed here are 18 T cell receptor beta chains from one sample, sequenced in a study of blood T cells in healthy people across ages. A J-beta primer mix and a sample-barcoded 5' primer were used in a second PCR of roughly 6 to 11 cycles. TCRdb passed the 5' RACE reads through MiXCR, listing each CDR3 protein once. The repertoire holds 1.5 million to 2 million distinct CDR3 sequences, with roughly 30% as singletons. Source material: blood. The receptors stem from a woman aged 25 to 39 in good health.

The rearrangement uses TRBV7-2 and TRBJ1-1, with D perhaps TRBD1 (6 bases). The CDR3 covers 14 residues. CDR1 and CDR2 (germline): SGHTA, FQGNSA. The V gene lost 5 bases and the J gene lost 4 bases, with 14 bases spanning the gap. The chain's CDR3 is CASSIRQGSTEAFF. CDR3 DNA: TGTGCCAGCAGCATTCGTCAGGGGAGCACTGAAGCTTTCTTT.

As regards this clonotype: The limits of the CDR3 on the DNA are not certain, so only TCRdb's listed CDR3 is given. The chain recombines TRBV20-1 with TRBJ1-2; the table assigns TRBD1, which was not confirmed against the DNA. Germline V lookup: CDR1 DFQATT, CDR2 SNEGSKA (reference sequence). The CDR3 spans 13 residues, counting both ends. The CDR3 protein is CSVKAGASYGCTF.

The chain combines TRBV12-3 or TRBV12-4 with TRBJ2-3, with D possibly matching TRBD2 (5 bases). The CDR3 is made up of 16 amino acids. Trimming cost V 6 bases and J 0 bases, with 16 bases left between them. CDR3 sequence (DNA): TGTGCCAGCAGGGCCCGAGGGCGCTTTAGCACAGATACGCAGTATTTT. It codes for CASRARGRFSTDTQYF.

As to this clonotype: A much larger clone sits a single nucleotide away, making a read error possible. The CDR3 spells CASSPGGASYKQYF. CDR3 coding DNA: TGTGCCAGCAGCCCAGGGGGGGCCTCCTACAAGCAGTACTTC. The chain has TRBV7-9 and TRBJ2-7, with D perhaps assigned TRBD1 or TRBD2 (7 bases each). The CDR3 totals 14 residues. Germline CDR1 is SEHNR and CDR2 is FQNEAQ (reference sequence).

Remarks on this clonotype: This may be a read error, as it is one base from a much larger clone. This rearrangement joins TRBV7-7 to TRBJ2-1, with D maybe TRBD2 (5 bases). Trimming stripped 6 bases from V and 7 bases from J, with 13 bases between. This CDR3 has 13 amino acids. Per germline, CDR1 SSHAT and CDR2 FNYEAQ (reference sequence). The CDR3 DNA follows: TGTGCCAGCAGATTATTCCCGGGGAATGAGCAGTTCTTC. Protein: CASRLFPGNEQFF.

In its sample, this clonotype was seen many times. The chain couples TRBV7-9 to TRBJ2-7; TRBD2 matches at 12 bases. V shed 8 bases, J shed 2 bases, and the junction held 7 bases outside the gene matches. The germline gives CDR1 SEHNR, CDR2 FQNEAQ (reference sequence). The CDR3 is 15 amino acids. CDR3 residues: CASVLAGGLTYEQYF. In nucleotides, the CDR3 is TGTGCCAGCGTCCTAGCGGGAGGGCTAACCTACGAGCAGTACTTC.

Concerning this clonotype itself: The junction differs from germline at one of its ends, possibly a read error. The CDR3 here is CGAIFTGGRNGYTF. The CDR3 DNA sequence: TGCGGTGCTATCTTTACCGGGGGACGGAATGGCTACACCTTC. The J gene is TRBJ1-2, the V gene TRBV20-1; D perhaps matches TRBD1 (5 bases). There are 14 residues in the CDR3. The germline V gene encodes CDR1 DFQATT and CDR2 SNEGSKA (reference sequence).

The chain couples TRBV5-1 to TRBJ2-5; D could derive from TRBD1 or TRBD2 (5 bases each). Germline CDR1 SGHRS, CDR2 YFSETQ. This CDR3 is built from 15 residues. Deletions cut 4 bases from V and 4 bases from J, with 17 bases between. CDR3 protein: CASSVGTAPGETQYF. DNA for the CDR3: TGCGCCAGCAGCGTGGGGACGGCTCCGGGAGAGACCCAGTACTTC.

A remark on this clonotype: A much larger clone is a single base away; this may be a read error. The chain's CDR3 is CSARTSTKNIQYF. The CDR3 DNA follows: TGCAGCGCGAGGACATCCACCAAAAACATTCAGTACTTC. V gene TRBV29-1 combines with J gene TRBJ2-4; D is perhaps TRBD1 (5 bases). Germline values: CDR1 SQVTM, CDR2 ANQGSEA. The CDR3 length is 13 residues. V lost 7 bases and J 2 bases, leaving 12 bases between the germline ends. Based on the CDR3 plus reference TRBV29-1 and TRBJ2-4, the full variable domain is SAVISQKPSRDICQRGTSLTIQCQVDSQVTMMFWYRQQPGQSLTLIATANQGSEATYESGFVIDKFPISRPNLTFSTLTVSNMSPEDSSIYLCSARTSTKNIQYFGAGTRLSVL.

Only a few counts were recorded for this clonotype. This chain connects TRBV20-1 to TRBJ1-4; unclear D gene. This CDR3 region has 12 residues. The germline V and J ends were trimmed by 5 bases and 7 bases, with 11 bases remaining between them. CDR1 and CDR2 from the germline V gene are DFQATT and SNEGSKA (reference sequence). DNA of the CDR3: TGCAGTGCTTTAAGGGAAGGTGAAAAACTGTTTTTT. Encoded protein: CSALREGEKLFF.

V is TRBV7-2 and J is TRBJ2-5; TRBD2 matches 7 bases. Germline values: CDR1 SGHTA, CDR2 FQGNSA. The CDR3 runs 14 residues. With V trimmed by 7 bases and J by 4 bases, 9 bases remained unmatched. CDR3 protein: CASTGGGPVETQYF. CDR3 nucleotides: TGTGCCAGCACCGGGGGAGGGCCAGTAGAGACCCAGTACTTC.

This clonotype was seen a handful of times. A much larger clone differs by one base, so this may be a read error. The chain employs TRBV7-3 and TRBJ1-2; tentative D call: TRBD1 (5 bases). CDR1 and CDR2 (germline): SGHTA, FQGTGA. The CDR3 length is 15 residues. In nucleotides, the CDR3 is TGTGCCAGCAGCTTAACGGGACGGACTAACTATGGCCACACCTTC. It is translated as CASSLTGRTNYGHTF.

This chain links TRBV6-5 with TRBJ2-5, with no clear D. The germline gives CDR1 MNHEY, CDR2 SVGAGI. V shed 0 bases and J shed 5 bases, with 13 bases lying between them. This CDR3 has 15 amino acids. This CDR3 reads CASSYSPARLETQYF. CDR3 coding DNA: TGTGCCAGCAGTTACTCCCCGGCCAGATTGGAGACCCAGTACTTC.

The CDR3 nucleotides read TGTGCCAGCAGTCTCATGGGGGGGGGCTCCTACGAGCAGTACTTC. It codes for CASSLMGGGSYEQYF. V is TRBV5-5 and J is TRBJ2-7, with 7 bases aligning to TRBD2. The CDR3 has 15 residues. Germline CDR1 reads SGHKS; CDR2 reads YYEKEE (reference sequence). The junction had 8 bases not matched to a gene; V was cut back by 5 bases and J by 0 bases.

This clonotype turned up a few times. DNA of the CDR3: TGTGCCAGCAGCTCGCCCGCAGGGGGCGCCTTCACTGAAGCTTTCTTT. Its translation: CASSSPAGGAFTEAFF. The genes are TRBV7-9 and TRBJ1-1; TRBD1 aligns across 8 bases. The CDR3 has 16 residues. Germline V gene lookup returns CDR1 SEHNR and CDR2 FQNEAQ (reference sequence). V gave up 4 bases and J gave up 4 bases; unmatched junction bases: 11.

The chain employs TRBV29-1 and TRBJ2-1; 10 bases are a match to TRBD2. This CDR3 is 16 amino acids long. V trimming: 4 bases; J trimming: 0 bases; junction bases outside the gene matches: 6. Germline V gene lookup returns CDR1 SQVTM and CDR2 ANQGSEA. CDR3 loop: CSVGGASGSSYNEQFF. The CDR3 region has the DNA TGCAGCGTTGGAGGGGCTAGCGGGAGCTCCTACAATGAGCAGTTCTTC.

This clonotype appeared a few times. The chain uses TRBV11-2 and TRBJ2-5; TRBD1 is a possible D gene (6 bases). V gave up 10 bases and J gave up 5 bases, with 11 bases separating them. In germline, CDR1 is SGHAT, CDR2 FQNNGV. The CDR3 totals 11 residues. As DNA, the CDR3 is TGTGCCACAGGGGTCCGTGAGACCCAGTACTTC. The encoded protein is CATGVRETQYF.

This clonotype came up once. The chain uses TRBV7-9 and TRBJ2-1; D uncertain. This CDR3 is 14 amino acids long. CDR1 and CDR2 from the germline V gene are SEHNR and FQNEAQ (reference sequence). V gave up 1 base and J gave up 7 bases, with 11 bases separating them. CDR3 sequence reads: CASSLEVGPNEQFF. The CDR3 DNA follows: TGTGCCAGCAGCTTAGAGGTAGGCCCGAATGAGCAGTTCTTC.